This T cell receptor (beta chain) was identified during a study of shared clonotypes between healthy human individuals. CD8 cells regarded as naive lacked CD45RO, were positively chosen for CCR7, and omitted terminally differentiated effector memory CD45RA+ cells. Sequencing was at deep level. Sequencing was performed with immunoSEQ multiplex PCR; in TCRdb, only in-frame clones are kept and a portion is missing. Seen here are about 1.9 million clones, 80% to 95% observed once, and the top ten hold more than 1.5%. Trimming stripped 0 bases from V and 1 base from J, with 6 bases between. The CDR3 totals 14 residues. From germline, CDR1 is ENHRY and CDR2 SYGVKD.

The specimen sequenced was naive CD8+ T cells from PBMCs. The chain uses TRBV10-3 and TRBJ1-1; D not certain. This TCR came from a man aged 18-30 years in good health. Some clones in this sample may be carry-over from other donors' samples. CDR3 DNA: TGTGCCATCAGTGAGTCGGTTCAGAACACTGAAGCTTTCTTT. It encodes CAISESVQNTEAFF.